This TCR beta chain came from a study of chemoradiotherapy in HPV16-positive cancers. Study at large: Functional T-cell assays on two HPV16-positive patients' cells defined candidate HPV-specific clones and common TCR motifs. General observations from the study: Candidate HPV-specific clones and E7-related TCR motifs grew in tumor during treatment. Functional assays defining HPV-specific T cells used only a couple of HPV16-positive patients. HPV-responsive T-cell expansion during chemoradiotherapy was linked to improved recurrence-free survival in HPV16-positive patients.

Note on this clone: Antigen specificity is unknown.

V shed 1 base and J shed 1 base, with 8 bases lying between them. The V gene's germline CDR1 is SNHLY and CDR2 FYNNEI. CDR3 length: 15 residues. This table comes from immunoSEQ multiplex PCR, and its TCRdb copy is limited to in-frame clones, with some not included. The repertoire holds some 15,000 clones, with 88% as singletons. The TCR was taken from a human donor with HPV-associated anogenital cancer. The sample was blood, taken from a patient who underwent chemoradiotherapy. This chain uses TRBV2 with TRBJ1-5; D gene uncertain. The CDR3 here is CASSEGALSNQPQHF. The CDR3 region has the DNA TGTGCCAGCAGTGAAGGGGCACTCAGCAATCAGCCCCAGCATTTT.